Given below is one TCR beta chain in context. This sample stems from a study of control samples from healthy donors and cancer patients. Trimming shortened V by 0 bases and J by 0 bases, and 7 bases separated the two germline ends. The CDR3 is 15 residues long. Germline CDR1 and CDR2: SGHRS and YFSETQ. Sequencing used immunoSEQ multiplex PCR; TCRdb keeps in-frame clones, though not all of them. The sample includes more than 85,000 clones, 92% of them seen just once. This sequence joins TRBV5-1 and TRBJ1-5; D uncertain. The TCR originated in a woman between 18 and 30 years old in good health. Sequences were obtained from blood. The CDR3 loop reads CASSLGGDSNQPQHF. The CDR3 DNA follows: TGCGCCAGCAGCTTGGGCGGGGATAGCAATCAGCCCCAGCATTTT.